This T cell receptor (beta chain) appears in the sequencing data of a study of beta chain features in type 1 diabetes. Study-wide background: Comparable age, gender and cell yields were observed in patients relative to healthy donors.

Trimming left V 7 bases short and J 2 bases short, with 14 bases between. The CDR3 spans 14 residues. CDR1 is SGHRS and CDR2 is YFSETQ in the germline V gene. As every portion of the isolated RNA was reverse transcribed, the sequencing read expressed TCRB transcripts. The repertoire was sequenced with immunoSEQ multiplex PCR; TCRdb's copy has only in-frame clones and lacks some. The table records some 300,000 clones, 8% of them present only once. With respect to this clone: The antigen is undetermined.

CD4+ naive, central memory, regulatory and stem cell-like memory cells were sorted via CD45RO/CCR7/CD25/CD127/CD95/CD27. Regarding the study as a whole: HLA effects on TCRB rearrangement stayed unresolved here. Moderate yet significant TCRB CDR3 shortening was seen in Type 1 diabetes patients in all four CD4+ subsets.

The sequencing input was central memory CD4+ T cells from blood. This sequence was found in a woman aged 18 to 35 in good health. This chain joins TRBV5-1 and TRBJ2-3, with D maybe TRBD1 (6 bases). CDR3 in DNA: TGCGCCAGCTTCCCGACAGGAAACACAGATACGCAGTATTTT. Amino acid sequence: CASFPTGNTDTQYF. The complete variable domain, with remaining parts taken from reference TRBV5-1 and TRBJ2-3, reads KAGVTQTPRYLIKTRGQQVTLSCSPISGHRSVSWYQQTPGQGLQFLFEYFSETQRNKGNFPGRFSGRQFSNSRSEMNVSTLELGDSALYLCASFPTGNTDTQYFGPGTRLTVL.